The sequence of this T cell receptor (beta chain) was determined in a study of OX40 agonist ivuxolimab in advanced cancers. TCRdb's table, derived via immunoSEQ multiplex PCR, lists solely in-frame clones and lacks some. The sample lists 60,000 or so clones; around 89% were seen once. The germline V gene encodes CDR1 LGHNT and CDR2 FRNRAP. This CDR3 has 13 amino acids. The V end was cut by 2 bases, the J end by 0 bases, with 2 bases between. Autoimmune disease history or systemic immunosuppression led to patient exclusion. Peripheral blood came from all dose cohorts at three timepoints. The receptor was isolated from an adult with an advanced solid tumor such as melanoma, head and neck, liver or kidney cancer. The material was CD4+ or CD8+ T cells sorted from blood, obtained in a trial of the OX40 agonist ivuxolimab. The rearrangement uses TRBV12-5 and TRBJ1-3; D ambiguous. The CDR3 is CASGLSSGNTIYF. The CDR3 nucleotides are TGTGCTAGTGGTTTGTCCTCTGGAAACACCATATATTTT.